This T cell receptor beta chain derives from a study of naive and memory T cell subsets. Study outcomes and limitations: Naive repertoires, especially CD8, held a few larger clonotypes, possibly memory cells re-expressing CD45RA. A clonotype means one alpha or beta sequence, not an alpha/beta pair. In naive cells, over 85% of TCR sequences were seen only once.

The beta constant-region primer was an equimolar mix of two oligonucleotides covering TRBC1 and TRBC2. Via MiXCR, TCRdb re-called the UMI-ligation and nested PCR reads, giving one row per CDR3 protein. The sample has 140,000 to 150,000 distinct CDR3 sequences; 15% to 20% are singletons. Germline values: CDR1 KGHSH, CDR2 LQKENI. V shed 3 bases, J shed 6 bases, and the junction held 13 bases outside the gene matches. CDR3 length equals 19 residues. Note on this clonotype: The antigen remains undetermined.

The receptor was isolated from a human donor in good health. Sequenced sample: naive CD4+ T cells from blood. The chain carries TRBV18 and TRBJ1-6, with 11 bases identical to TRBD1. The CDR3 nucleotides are TGTGCCAGCTCACCCCCCGGGACAGGGGGTCGCCTCCGTAATTCACCCCTCCACTTT. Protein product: CASSPPGTGGRLRNSPLHF.